This entry lists 30 T cell receptor beta chains sequenced from one sample in a study of T cell repertoires in cytomegalovirus infection. For these receptors, no antigen is known. From the reads, TCRdb called clonotypes with MiXCR, one entry per CDR3 protein. Among roughly 730,000 distinct CDR3 sequences listed, roughly 33% were seen once. Source: cultured PBMCs, taken from culture after CMV antigen stimulation. The origin of the receptors is a human donor in good health (CMV status not recorded). Some clones in this sample may be carry-over from other donors' samples.

The genes are TRBV4-2 and TRBJ1-2; the match to TRBD1 covers 9 bases. CDR3 length equals 15 residues. After removal of 0 bases from V and 6 bases from J, the junction contained 5 bases not matched to a gene. Germline V CDR1 and CDR2: LGHNA, YNFKEQ. The CDR3 region has the DNA TGTGCCAGCAGCCAAGATCGGACAGGGGTAGATGGCTACACCTTC. This codes for CASSQDRTGVDGYTF.

This clonotype was picked up a small number of times. This chain joins TRBV12-3 or TRBV12-4 and TRBJ1-5, with a possible D match to TRBD1 (5 bases). The CDR3 extends over 17 amino acids. V lost 3 bases and J lost 2, with 17 bases in between. The CDR3 DNA follows: TGTGCCAGCAGTTTTTTGATGTCGACAGTCGGCAATCAGCCCCAGCATTTT. It specifies CASSFLMSTVGNQPQHF.

In this sample, this clonotype turned up a few times. The chain uses TRBV12-5 and TRBJ2-6; 9 nucleotides line up with TRBD2. V lost 7 bases, J lost 0 bases, and 10 bases stayed unmatched. The CDR3 extends over 18 amino acids. Per the germline V gene, CDR1 is LGHNT and CDR2 is FRNRAP. Here the CDR3 DNA reads TGTGCTAGTGCAGCGGGAGGCCCCCCAAGCTCTGGGGCCAACGTCCTGACTTTC. Its translation: CASAAGGPPSSGANVLTF.

The chain joins TRBV19 to TRBJ2-3; the D is unclear. The germline CDR1 and CDR2 sequences are LNHDA and SQIVND (reference sequence). This CDR3 contains 16 residues. Trimming removed 2 bases from V and 8 bases from J, with 20 bases in between. The CDR3, as DNA: TGTGCCAGTAGTATATTAAGCTCGGCCGACATCGGTACGCAGTATTTT. The encoded protein is CASSILSSADIGTQYF.

The chain links TRBV4-1 to TRBJ1-5, with D tentatively TRBD1 (5 bases). Trimming cost V 1 base and J 1 base, with 11 bases left between them. This CDR3 comprises 16 residues. Germline V gene sequence: CDR1 MGHRA, CDR2 YSYEKL. The CDR3: CASSQADSLSNQPQHF. The CDR3 region has the DNA TGCGCCAGCAGCCAAGCCGACAGCCTCAGCAATCAGCCCCAGCATTTT.

The chain uses TRBV7-9 and TRBJ1-1, with D possibly TRBD1 on 6 matching bases. Germline CDR1 is SEHNR and CDR2 is FQNEAQ (reference sequence). The CDR3 contains 18 residues. V dropped 0 bases and J dropped 0 bases, with 17 bases sitting between them. CDR3 nucleotides: TGTGCCAGCAGCTTAGCGGCGGGGGGCAGGACATTGAACACTGAAGCTTTCTTT. This gives the protein CASSLAAGGRTLNTEAFF. The whole variable domain, filled in from reference TRBV7-9 and TRBJ1-1, reads DTGVSQNPRHKITKRGQNVTFRCDPISEHNRLYWYRQTLGQGPEFLTYFQNEAQLEKSRLLSDRFSAERPKGSFSTLEIQRTEQGDSAMYLCASSLAAGGRTLNTEAFFGQGTRLTVV.

The CDR3 DNA reads TGTGCCAGCAGTGACCCGACAGGCAGCACAGATACGCAGTATTTT. It encodes CASSDPTGSTDTQYF. This chain uses TRBV28 with TRBJ2-3, with a tentative D call TRBD1 (6 bases). This CDR3 comprises 15 residues. Germline V gene lookup returns CDR1 MDHEN and CDR2 SYDVKM. V dropped 5 bases and J dropped 0 bases, with 12 bases sitting between them.

The chain recombines TRBV3-1 with TRBJ1-1, with TRBD1 as a possible D gene (5 bases). This CDR3 contains 11 residues. Trimming left V 3 bases short and J 7 bases short, with 6 bases between. Germline CDR1 reads LGHDT; CDR2 reads YNNKEL (reference sequence). The CDR3 is CASSQGVEAFF. DNA of the CDR3: TGTGCCAGCAGCCAGGGGGTTGAAGCTTTCTTT.

The chain has TRBV24-1 and TRBJ2-2; either TRBD1 or TRBD2 may supply D (5 bases each). With 4 bases removed from V and 6 bases from J, the gap between germline ends came to 14 bases. Germline V gene lookup returns CDR1 KGHDR and CDR2 SFDVKD. The CDR3 covers 15 residues. The CDR3 protein is CATSDLGEFAGELFF. CDR3 nucleotides: TGTGCCACCAGTGACCTGGGGGAGTTCGCCGGGGAGCTGTTTTTT.

This clonotype was counted many times. This chain joins TRBV7-9 and TRBJ1-2; D may be TRBD1 (6 bases). V gave up 5 bases and J gave up 2 bases, with 21 bases separating them. CDR1 and CDR2 from the germline V gene are SEHNR and FQNEAQ (reference sequence). This CDR3 is built from 17 residues. DNA for the CDR3: TGTGCCAGCAGCCCAGATGGTAGGACAGAAGGCAACTATGGCTACACCTTC. Amino acid sequence: CASSPDGRTEGNYGYTF.

This clonotype was recorded at least ten times. The rearrangement uses TRBV12-3 or TRBV12-4 and TRBJ2-7; D remains ambiguous. CDR3 size: 12 residues. V lost 3 bases and J lost 9, with 12 bases in between. DNA of the CDR3: TGTGCCAGCAGTTTTCGAGGTGCTGGGCAGTACTTC. It encodes CASSFRGAGQYF.

This clonotype was detected many times. The chain carries TRBV12-3 or TRBV12-4 and TRBJ1-1; D might be TRBD1 (5 bases). The V and J ends lost 7 bases and 1 base respectively, with 13 bases between them. The CDR3 length is 14 residues. The CDR3 reads CASKWDWENTEAFF. The DNA of the CDR3 is TGTGCCAGCAAGTGGGACTGGGAGAACACTGAAGCTTTCTTT.

This clonotype was counted a few times. The chain couples TRBV15 to TRBJ2-1; TRBD2 matches at 9 bases. The CDR3 spans 15 residues. V shed 1 base and J 13 bases; nucleotides not matched to a gene: 11. Looked up from germline, CDR1 is LNHNV and CDR2 is YYDKDF (reference sequence). CDR3 DNA sequence: TGTGCCACCAGCAGAGCTCTCGGTGCGGGAGGGCCCCAGTTCTTC. Translation: CATSRALGAGGPQFF. Supplemented by reference TRBV15 and TRBJ2-1, the full variable domain reads DAMVIQNPRYQVTQFGKPVTLSCSQTLNHNVMYWYQQKSSQAPKLLFHYYDKDFNNEADTPDNFQSRRPNTSFCFLDIRSPGLGDTAMYLCATSRALGAGGPQFFGPGTRLTVL.

This clonotype was counted between two and nine times. The chain is built from TRBV19 and TRBJ2-7; D may be TRBD2 (5 bases). CDR1 LNHDA and CDR2 SQIVND come from the germline V gene (reference sequence). Trimming removed 6 bases from V and 0 bases from J, with 21 bases in between. The CDR3 runs to 17 residues. The CDR3 protein is CASRDGREGRISYEQYF. In nucleotides, the CDR3 is TGTGCCAGTAGGGACGGACGGGAAGGCAGAATCTCCTACGAGCAGTACTTC.

This clonotype was found once. This chain uses TRBV28 with TRBJ1-1; TRBD1 matches at 8 bases. The CDR3 length is 12 residues. Germline loops: CDR1 MDHEN, CDR2 SYDVKM. V dropped 10 bases and J dropped 7; count of bases not matched to a gene: 8. This chain's CDR3 is CATRQGINEAFF. As DNA, the CDR3 is TGTGCCACCAGACAGGGGATCAATGAAGCTTTCTTT.

This clonotype was detected once. This rearrangement joins TRBV6-5 to TRBJ2-3; 8 bases align to TRBD2. J gave up 0 bases and V 5 bases, and 10 bases lay outside the gene matches. CDR1 and CDR2 (germline): MNHEY, SVGAGI. This CDR3 has 17 residues. In DNA form, the CDR3 reads TGTGCCAGCAGTCTACGGGGGGGGAGGACTAGCACAGATACGCAGTATTTT. It specifies CASSLRGGRTSTDTQYF.

Only one count was recorded for this clonotype. The chain couples TRBV29-1 to TRBJ2-5, with TRBD2 identical over 8 bases. Germline V gene data show CDR1 as SQVTM and CDR2 as ANQGSEA. After removal of 3 bases from V and 5 bases from J, the junction contained 5 bases not matched to a gene. The CDR3 totals 13 residues. Here the CDR3 DNA reads TGCAGCGTTGAGGGGACTAGGTTTGAGACCCAGTACTTC. This encodes CSVEGTRFETQYF.

In this sample, this clonotype turned up a few times. The chain links TRBV11-2 to TRBJ1-2; D remains unclear. The length of the CDR3 is 14 residues. CDR1 is SGHAT, CDR2 FQNNGV, per germline. With 0 bases removed from V and 6 bases from J, the gap between germline ends came to 11 bases. CDR3 DNA sequence: TGTGCCAGCAGCTTAGATCACGGGTACGATGGCTACACCTTC. It is translated as CASSLDHGYDGYTF.

This sequence joins TRBV6-5 and TRBJ1-5, with D perhaps TRBD1 (6 bases). CDR3 length: 15 residues. Per germline, CDR1 MNHEY and CDR2 SVGAGI. V gave up 0 bases and J gave up 9 bases, with 15 bases separating them. This CDR3 is CASSYSGTRLWPQHF. CDR3 bases: TGTGCCAGCAGTTACTCCGGGACACGCTTATGGCCCCAGCATTTT.

The chain is built from TRBV19 and TRBJ2-7, with unresolved D. Germline V gene sequence: CDR1 LNHDA, CDR2 SQIVND (reference sequence). V was pared by 4 bases and J by 0 bases, with 19 bases between. The CDR3 is 17 amino acids. The CDR3 nucleotides are TGTGCCAGTAGTACCCGGCACAGCCCCACTATCTCCTACGAGCAGTACTTC. The encoded protein is CASSTRHSPTISYEQYF.

The V and J genes are TRBV10-3 and TRBJ2-1; 8 nucleotides align to TRBD2. Germline V gene lookup returns CDR1 ENHRY and CDR2 SYGVKD. The V and J ends lost 10 bases and 3 bases, in that order; junction bases with no gene match: 8. The CDR3 is made up of 14 amino acids. CDR3: CATETSGRYNEQFF. The CDR3 coding sequence is TGTGCCACCGAAACTAGCGGTCGCTACAATGAGCAGTTCTTC.

The chain uses TRBV4-1 and TRBJ2-2; possible D gene TRBD1, 5 bases. CDR1 and CDR2 (germline): MGHRA, YSYEKL. This CDR3 has 17 amino acids. V was trimmed by 1 base and J by 0 bases, leaving 12 bases between them. The CDR3 loop reads CASSQGGMTANTGELFF. In DNA, the CDR3 is TGCGCCAGCAGCCAAGGTGGTATGACAGCGAACACCGGGGAGCTGTTTTTT.

This clonotype has at least ten counts. V usage is TRBV7-6 and J usage is TRBJ2-3; TRBD2 matches at 9 bases. V lost 6 bases, J lost 2 bases, and 12 bases stayed unmatched. The CDR3 loop spans 17 amino acids. Germline CDR1 and CDR2: SGHVS and FNYEAQ. DNA of the CDR3: TGTGCCAGCAGTTCCCCCTCTAGCGGGGAAACCACAGATACGCAGTATTTT. Protein product: CASSSPSSGETTDTQYF.

The rearrangement links TRBV12-3 or TRBV12-4 to TRBJ1-2; tentative D call: TRBD1 (6 bases). This CDR3 has 14 amino acids. The germline V and J ends were trimmed by 6 bases and 4 bases, with 15 bases remaining between them. The CDR3 protein is CASRHDGQIYGYTF. CDR3 sequence (DNA): TGTGCCAGCAGGCATGACGGACAGATCTATGGCTACACCTTC.

This clonotype was observed a handful of times. The chain links TRBV10-3 to TRBJ2-3, with 7 bases matching TRBD1. Germline assignment: CDR1 ENHRY and CDR2 SYGVKD. The V gene end was trimmed by 7 bases and the J gene end by 2 bases; junction bases not matched to a gene: 6. The CDR3 has 14 residues. CDR3 DNA sequence: TGTGCCATCAATCAGGGGGTATACACAGATACGCAGTATTTT. It encodes CAINQGVYTDTQYF.

This clonotype was observed once. The chain employs TRBV9 and TRBJ2-7; D might be TRBD1 (6 bases). V was clipped by 0 bases and J by 3 bases, with 10 bases between them. Germline V gives CDR1 SGDLS, CDR2 YYNGEE. This CDR3 comprises 14 residues. The CDR3 is CASSVATGRYEQYF. The DNA of the CDR3 is TGTGCCAGCAGCGTAGCGACAGGTCGCTACGAGCAGTACTTC. The full variable domain, in which reference TRBV9 and TRBJ2-7 provide the parts outside the CDR3, is DSGVTQTPKHLITATGQRVTLRCSPRSGDLSVYWYQQSLDQGLQFLIQYYNGEERAKGNILERFSAQQFPDLHSELNLSSLELGDSALYFCASSVATGRYEQYFGPGTRLTVT.

On this clonotype itself: It is unclear where the CDR3 begins or ends on the DNA, so no DNA is shown, and the CDR3 is as TCRdb lists it. V is TRBV7-3 and J is TRBJ2-1; the table's D call of TRBD1 was not tested on the DNA. The CDR3 spans 16 amino acids, including both terminal residues. Per germline, CDR1 SGHTA and CDR2 FQGTGA. CDR3 residues: CASSPGSMHFGNEQFF.

This clonotype was detected a few times. The chain's CDR3 is CASSLDGYSYEQYF. In DNA form, the CDR3 reads TGTGCCAGCAGCTTAGACGGCTATTCCTACGAGCAGTACTTC. The V gene is TRBV11-2, the J gene TRBJ2-7; D remains unclear. Trimming pared 0 bases from V and 1 base from J, leaving 7 bases between. CDR1 is SGHAT, CDR2 FQNNGV, per germline. The CDR3 is made up of 14 amino acids.

In this sample, this clonotype turned up many times. The genes are TRBV12-3 or TRBV12-4 and TRBJ1-3; 7 bases line up with TRBD1. J was trimmed by 0 bases and V by 4 bases; bases with no gene match: 0. CDR3 length: 14 amino acids. The CDR3 coding sequence is TGTGCCAGCAGTTACAGGGGCTCTGGAAACACCATATATTTT. Its protein product is CASSYRGSGNTIYF.

Points on this clonotype: It may be a read error: a sequence one base away is much more abundant. The chain links TRBV5-4 to TRBJ2-7, with D perhaps matching TRBD2 (5 bases). The length of the CDR3 is 13 residues. Looked up from germline, CDR1 is SGHNT and CDR2 is YYREEE (reference sequence). V shed 4 bases and J shed 2 bases, with 10 bases lying between them. The CDR3 sequence: CASSPDWTYEQYF. CDR3 bases: TGTGCCAGCAGCCCGGACTGGACCTACGAGCAGTACTTC.